The rows below give T cell receptor beta chains drawn from one sample of a study of neurological immune-mediated disorders. TCRdb itself ran the 5' RACE reads through MiXCR, one entry per CDR3 protein. The data show 40,000 to 60,000 distinct CDR3 sequences, around 13% seen once. Source material: PBMCs. The receptor source for this set is a male donor with HTLV-1-associated myelopathy (HAM/TSP). Each CDR3 is given with its conserved first and last residue. Each record gives: J gene, D gene, clone size, V gene, CDR3 protein, CDR3 DNA. D genes are given only for firm matches. Not every row has a clone size; where given, it reads once, few, many or a size class.

TRBJ2-7,-,-,TRBV20-1,CSARDQSYEQYF,TGCAGTGCTAGAGACCAGAGCTACGAGCAGTACTTC
TRBJ1-1,-,many,TRBV28,CASRPRQSTLNTEAFF,TGTGCCAGCAGACCTCGACAGTCGACTTTGAACACTGAAGCTTTCTTT
TRBJ2-6,-,many,TRBV7-2,CASSTTTEGLSGANVLTF,TGTGCCAGCAGCACCACAACAGAGGGGCTTTCTGGGGCCAACGTCCTGACTTTC
TRBJ1-2,-,many,TRBV12-3/TRBV12-4,CATGEGAAGYTF,TGTGCCACTGGGGAGGGAGCTGCTGGCTACACCTTC
TRBJ2-1,TRBD1,many,TRBV3-1,CASSQLPDREVIF,TGTGCCAGCAGCCAACTCCCGGACAGGGAGGTGATCTTC
TRBJ2-1,-,many,TRBV5-1,CASSLEAPQGSNEQFF,TGCGCCAGCAGCTTGGAGGCCCCACAGGGCTCAAATGAGCAGTTCTTC
TRBJ2-3,-,-,TRBV5-1,CARSLPEDSTIYTYTQYF,TGCGCCAGAAGCTTGCCCGAAGACAGCACTATATACACATATACGCAGTATTTT
TRBJ2-3,TRBD1,many,TRBV7-9,CASSATGASDTQYF,TGTGCCAGCAGCGCGACAGGGGCTTCAGATACGCAGTATTTT
TRBJ2-3,-,-,TRBV4-3,CASSQDILTVTPRTQYF,TGCGCCAGCAGCCAAGATATTTTAACTGTGACACCTCGTACGCAGTATTTT
TRBJ2-1,-,many,TRBV25-1,CASSEEQGSFGEQFF,TGTGCCAGCAGTGAAGAGCAGGGCTCGTTCGGTGAGCAGTTCTTC
TRBJ2-5,-,many,TRBV7-9,CASSLVQETQYF,TGTGCCAGCAGCTTAGTTCAAGAGACCCAGTACTTC
TRBJ2-7,-,many,TRBV7-2,CASSPTPYEQYF,TGTGCCAGCAGTCCTACACCCTACGAGCAGTACTTC
TRBJ2-3,-,-,TRBV5-5,CASGFKASTDTQYF,TGTGCCAGTGGATTCAAGGCTAGCACAGATACGCAGTATTTT
TRBJ2-1,-,many,TRBV5-1,CASTQTRTSYNEQFF,TGCGCCAGCACCCAGACGAGAACATCCTACAATGAGCAGTTCTTC
TRBJ2-5,-,many,TRBV7-2,CASSLSSGPQETQYF,TGTGCCAGCAGCTTATCAAGCGGGCCCCAAGAGACCCAGTACTTC
TRBJ1-1,TRBD1,-,TRBV5-1,CDSSLVSQGDTEAFF,TGCGACAGCAGCTTGGTCTCACAGGGGGACACTGAAGCTTTCTTT
TRBJ1-4,-,many,TRBV6-6,CASRGLAEEKLFF,TGTGCCAGCAGGGGGCTCGCGGAGGAAAAACTGTTTTTT
TRBJ2-5,-,many,TRBV21-1,CASSEFRADRAPKTQYF,TGTGCCAGCAGCGAATTCCGAGCCGACAGGGCTCCTAAGACCCAGTACTTC
TRBJ1-4,-,few,TRBV20-1,CSARRNGDEKLFF,TGCAGTGCTAGGAGGAACGGAGATGAAAAACTGTTTTTT
TRBJ2-7,TRBD1,many,TRBV5-1,CASSLEGQGSYEQYF,TGCGCCAGCAGCTTGGAAGGACAGGGGTCCTACGAGCAGTACTTC
TRBJ2-3,-,many,TRBV5-1,CASSLEGRGDTQYF,TGCGCCAGCAGCTTGGAGGGTAGGGGAGATACGCAGTATTTT
TRBJ1-5,-,many,TRBV12-3/TRBV12-4,CASSLPGGSNQPQHF,TGTGCCAGCAGTTTACCAGGCGGAAGCAATCAGCCCCAGCATTTT
TRBJ2-7,TRBD1,many,TRBV10-3,CAIGRTGRSYEQYF,TGTGCCATCGGTCGGACAGGGCGCAGCTACGAGCAGTACTTC
TRBJ2-5,-,once,TRBV7-9,CASSLIWETQYF,TGTGCCAGCAGCTTAATTTGGGAGACCCAGTACTTC
TRBJ2-7,-,-,TRBV20-1,CSARTTSYEQYF,TGCAGTGCAAGGACTACATCCTACGAGCAGTACTTC
TRBJ1-2,TRBD1,many,TRBV5-6,CASSLAAIGTGGGYTF,TGTGCCAGCAGCTTGGCGGCTATCGGGACAGGTGGTGGCTACACCTTC
TRBJ1-3,-,many,TRBV29-1,CSVERFSGNTIYF,TGCAGCGTTGAAAGGTTCTCTGGAAACACCATATATTTT
TRBJ2-5,-,many,TRBV10-2,CASSGQFQETQYF,TGCGCCAGCAGTGGGCAATTCCAAGAGACCCAGTACTTC
TRBJ2-2,-,-,TRBV7-8,CASSFYICSARDRASNTGELFF,-
TRBJ1-5,TRBD1,many,TRBV20-1,CSARGRGRDNQPQHF,TGCAGTGCTAGGGGCAGGGGGCGCGACAATCAGCCCCAGCATTTT
TRBJ1-2,-,many,TRBV5-6,CASLRRGTNYGYTF,TGTGCCAGCCTCCGCCGGGGGACAAACTATGGCTACACCTTC
TRBJ1-1,-,many,TRBV4-3,CASSQEARRRTEAFF,TGCGCCAGCAGCCAAGAGGCTAGACGTCGCACTGAAGCTTTCTTT
TRBJ1-1,-,many,TRBV27,CASSFIGPRTTEAFF,TGTGCCAGCAGTTTTATAGGGCCTCGAACTACTGAAGCTTTCTTT
TRBJ1-2,-,-,TRBV6-2/TRBV6-3,CASGRTVISYTF,TGTGCCAGCGGGAGGACAGTAATAAGCTACACCTTC
TRBJ2-1,TRBD2,many,TRBV20-1,CSARTSGALLYNEQFF,TGCAGTGCGAGGACTAGCGGGGCCCTACTCTACAATGAGCAGTTCTTC
TRBJ2-5,TRBD2,many,TRBV20-1,CSARILAGGKETQYF,TGCAGTGCCAGAATTCTAGCGGGGGGAAAAGAGACCCAGTACTTC
TRBJ1-5,-,few,TRBV20-1,CSATPNSRLSNQPQHF,TGCAGTGCCACTCCTAACTCCAGGTTAAGCAATCAGCCCCAGCATTTT
TRBJ1-1,-,-,TRBV19,CASDSLWNTEAFF,TGTGCCAGTGACTCCCTGTGGAACACTGAAGCTTTCTTT
TRBJ2-3,TRBD2,few,TRBV20-1,CSARDRVAGAHTQYF,TGCAGTGCTAGAGATCGAGTAGCGGGGGCTCATACGCAGTATTTT
TRBJ2-5,TRBD2,many,TRBV7-2,CASSFSGQETQYF,TGTGCCAGCAGCTTTAGCGGGCAAGAGACCCAGTACTTC
TRBJ2-2,TRBD2,many,TRBV7-6,CASSLVLSSGGAAGELFF,TGTGCCAGCAGCTTAGTTTTGTCTAGCGGGGGGGCCGCCGGGGAGCTGTTTTTT
TRBJ1-2,-,many,TRBV18,CASSPPLQDYGYTF,TGTGCCAGCTCACCACCGTTACAAGACTATGGCTACACCTTC
TRBJ2-7,-,many,TRBV28,CASSLPRADLGLYF,TGTGCCAGCAGTTTACCCAGGGCCGATCTAGGGTTGTACTTC
TRBJ2-7,-,many,TRBV20-1,CSAVGGGYSYEQYF,TGCAGTGCTGTGGGAGGGGGGTACTCCTACGAGCAGTACTTC
TRBJ2-3,-,few,TRBV5-1,CASSLELVSTDTQYF,TGCGCCAGCAGCTTGGAGCTAGTTAGCACAGATACGCAGTATTTT
TRBJ2-3,TRBD1,few,TRBV12-3/TRBV12-4,CASSLSGRGPGRYF,TGTGCCAGCAGTTTGAGCGGCAGGGGGCCAGGTCGGTATTTT
TRBJ2-1,TRBD2,many,TRBV7-2,CASSLTGGSYNEQFF,TGTGCCAGCAGCTTGACGGGGGGCTCCTACAATGAGCAGTTCTTC
TRBJ2-5,TRBD2,few,TRBV29-1,CSLGTSDQETQYF,TGCAGCCTTGGGACTAGCGACCAAGAGACCCAGTACTTC
TRBJ2-3,TRBD2,medium-sized,TRBV6-5,CASRGGLAGTDTQYF,TGTGCCAGCAGAGGGGGACTAGCCGGCACAGATACGCAGTATTTT
TRBJ1-4,-,many,TRBV18,CASSPPGGTTNEKLFF,TGTGCCAGCTCCCCGCCCGGGGGGACGACTAATGAAAAACTGTTTTTT
TRBJ2-3,-,many,TRBV20-1,CSALDRKDTDTQYF,TGCAGTGCTTTGGACAGAAAAGACACAGATACGCAGTATTTT
TRBJ2-7,-,many,TRBV5-6,CASSLEGTYEQYF,TGTGCCAGCAGCTTGGAAGGGACCTACGAGCAGTACTTC
TRBJ1-1,-,-,TRBV7-9,CASSLKGAGEGMNTEAFF,TGTGCCAGCAGCTTAAAAGGGGCTGGGGAGGGGATGAACACTGAAGCTTTCTTT
TRBJ1-4,-,many,TRBV15,CATSTDAGGLFF,TGTGCCACCAGCACCGATGCGGGAGGCCTGTTTTTT
TRBJ2-7,TRBD1,many,TRBV27,CASSSRPPGQGYEQYF,TGTGCCAGCAGTTCGAGACCTCCGGGACAGGGCTACGAGCAGTACTTC
TRBJ2-2,-,many,TRBV21-1,CASSKATPFLLARNTGELFF,TGTGCCAGCAGCAAAGCTACGCCCTTCCTCCTAGCGCGGAACACCGGGGAGCTGTTTTTT